These T cell receptor beta chains were read from a single sample in a study of T-cell reconstitution after alpha-beta-depleted transplantation in children. TCRdb re-derived calls from the PCR reads in MiXCR, one entry per CDR3 protein. The sample includes hundreds of thousands of distinct CDR3 sequences, around 16% of them seen just once. The source was PBMCs from the stem cell graft donor, collected from the stem cell graft. The receptors stem from a human donor who donated a stem cell graft to a child with acute lymphoblastic leukemia. Both conserved end residues are part of each CDR3. Fields, in order: CDR3 DNA, CDR3 protein, J gene, clone size, V gene, D gene. The D gene is left open where the match is weak. Clone size is given for some rows only: seen once, a few or many times, or a class if the clone is expanded.

TGTGCCAGCAGTTTATGGGGTAGGGGCGAATACGAGCAGTACTTC	CASSLWGRGEYEQYF	TRBJ2-7	few	TRBV27	.
TGTGCCAGCAGCCAAGGAAGAGGGGGAGGCCGGGGCGAGCAGTACTTC	CASSQGRGGGRGEQYF	TRBJ2-7	many	TRBV3-1	.
TGTGCCAGCAGTTACTCGCCTGAAGGAGATACGCAGTATTTT	CASSYSPEGDTQYF	TRBJ2-3	once	TRBV6-2/TRBV6-3	.
TGCAGTGCTAGGGGGGGGACAGACTACAATGAGCAGTTCTTC	CSARGGTDYNEQFF	TRBJ2-1	many	TRBV20-1	.
TGTGCCAGCGCAGGGGTGGGGGTCAGGTTCAGCTATGGCTACACCTTC	CASAGVGVRFSYGYTF	TRBJ1-2	.	TRBV7-9	.
TGCAGCGTTGGGGGTTTCTACGAGCAGTACTTC	CSVGGFYEQYF	TRBJ2-7	.	TRBV29-1	.
TGTGCCAGCAGGTCTCCAGGGGCCTATGGCTACACCTTC	CASRSPGAYGYTF	TRBJ1-2	.	TRBV12-3/TRBV12-4	.
TGTGCCAGCAGGCCCCGGGGGCTCAGCTCCTACAATGAGCAGTTCTTC	CASRPRGLSSYNEQFF	TRBJ2-1	.	TRBV6-4	.
TGCAGTGCTAGAGATCAGGAGGGGTATGGCTACACCTTC	CSARDQEGYGYTF	TRBJ1-2	few	TRBV20-1	.
TGTGCCAGCAATATCAGGGAACTGGGCAATCAGCCCCAGCATTTT	CASNIRELGNQPQHF	TRBJ1-5	.	TRBV6-1	.
TGCGCCAGCAGTGAGGGGAGTTCGAACTCACCCCTCCACTTT	CASSEGSSNSPLHF	TRBJ1-6	many	TRBV10-2	.
TGTGCCAGCAGCCTCCCGGGGGGCGGGAGGGGTTGGATTGAGCAGTTCTTC	CASSLPGGGRGWIEQFF	TRBJ2-1	few	TRBV7-3	TRBD2
TGTGCCAGCATGAGGTGGCAAACACAAGAGACCCAGTACTTC	CASMRWQTQETQYF	TRBJ2-5	.	TRBV2	.
TGTGCCAGCGGCTATCAGGTTGGGGAGCAGTTCTTC	CASGYQVGEQFF	TRBJ2-1	few	TRBV11-2	.